Presented here are 9 T cell receptor beta chains from one specimen sequenced in a study of blood T cell repertoires in COVID-19. Assay used: immunoSEQ multiplex PCR; TCRdb lists only in-frame clones, some missing. The data show some 150,000 clones, with approximately 90% seen just once and 3.5% to 5% held by the top ten. Sequencing was carried out using peripheral blood. These receptors originate from an older woman with active or convalescent COVID-19.

The chain is built from TRBV19 and TRBJ2-7; maybe TRBD1 (6 bases). CDR3 length: 16 amino acids. Trimming shortened V by 3 bases and J by 0 bases, and 15 bases separated the two germline ends. Germline CDR1 is LNHDA and CDR2 is SQIVND (reference sequence). This CDR3 reads CASSMAKGESSYEQYF. CDR3 DNA sequence: TGTGCCAGTAGTATGGCGAAGGGGGAGAGCTCCTACGAGCAGTACTTC. Full variable domain (remainder filled in from reference TRBV19 and TRBJ2-7): DGGITQSPKYLFRKEGQNVTLSCEQNLNHDAMYWYRQDPGQGLRLIYYSQIVNDFQKGDIAEGYSVSREKKESFPLTVTSAQKNPTAFYLCASSMAKGESSYEQYFGPGTRLTVT.

This chain uses TRBV30 with TRBJ2-5, with 7 bases identical to TRBD2. The length of the CDR3 is 14 residues. The junction had 6 bases not matched to a gene; V was cut back by 0 bases and J by 5 bases. Germline V gives CDR1 GTSNPN, CDR2 SVGIG (reference sequence). Written as DNA, the CDR3 is TGTGCCTGGAGTGTTGGACTAGGAGTTGAGACCCAGTACTTC. This codes for CAWSVGLGVETQYF.

This sequence joins TRBV5-1 and TRBJ2-2; 10 bases match TRBD2. Trimming took 2 bases from V and 4 from J; bases not matched to a gene: 11. This CDR3 has 18 amino acids. The germline V gene has CDR1 SGHRS and CDR2 YFSETQ. CDR3 in amino acids: CASSLKSGGADGTGELFF. The CDR3 coding sequence is TGCGCCAGCAGCTTAAAAAGCGGGGGGGCCGATGGCACCGGGGAGCTGTTTTTT.

This chain connects TRBV6-6 to TRBJ1-1, with 8 bases matching TRBD1. V dropped 8 bases and J dropped 1; count of bases not matched to a gene: 6. Looked up from germline, CDR1 is MNHNY and CDR2 is SVGAGI (reference sequence). The CDR3 has 14 residues. CDR3 in amino acids: CASASGQGNTEAFF. In nucleotides, the CDR3 is TGTGCCAGCGCGTCCGGACAGGGGAACACTGAAGCTTTCTTT.

The chain uses TRBV6-2 or TRBV6-3 and TRBJ2-7, with D uncertain. The ends were cut back, 4 bases at V and 4 bases at J, with 5 bases in the middle. This CDR3 has 11 residues. Germline CDR1 is MNHEY and CDR2 is SVGEGT. The CDR3 sequence is CASSWRYEQYF. The CDR3 bases are TGTGCCAGCAGTTGGCGGTACGAGCAGTACTTC.

This rearrangement joins TRBV19 to TRBJ2-1; 7 nucleotides align to TRBD1. There are 15 residues in the CDR3. The germline gives CDR1 LNHDA, CDR2 SQIVND (reference sequence). Unmatched junction bases numbered 3, after V lost 1 base and J lost 3 bases. The CDR3 is CASSIAGGNYNEQFF. DNA for the CDR3: TGTGCCAGTAGTATAGCAGGGGGAAACTACAATGAGCAGTTCTTC.

V gene TRBV4-3 combines with J gene TRBJ2-3, with 7 positions matching TRBD1. The CDR3 is 15 amino acids. Trimming at V came to 5 bases and at J to 0 bases, leaving 5 bases not matched to a gene. In germline, CDR1 is LGHNA, CDR2 YSLEER. The CDR3 reads CASSSGTASTDTQYF. In DNA form, the CDR3 reads TGCGCCAGCAGCTCGGGGACAGCGAGCACAGATACGCAGTATTTT.

The chain has TRBV19 and TRBJ1-2, with 7 bases aligning to TRBD1. The germline V gene has CDR1 LNHDA and CDR2 SQIVND (reference sequence). V lost 5 bases, J lost 0 bases, and 9 bases stayed unmatched. The CDR3 has 16 residues. The CDR3 nucleotides are TGTGCCAGTAGTTTCAACACCGGGACAGCTAACTATGGCTACACCTTC. Protein sequence: CASSFNTGTANYGYTF.

The chain's CDR3 is CASSFDTEAFF. The CDR3 DNA reads TGTGCCAGCAGCTTCGACACTGAAGCTTTCTTT. The chain couples TRBV7-2 to TRBJ1-1; D gene uncertain. This CDR3 contains 11 residues. Trimming stripped 3 bases from V and 3 bases from J, with 2 bases between. Looked up from germline, CDR1 is SGHTA and CDR2 is FQGNSA.